These T cell receptor beta chains were read from a single sample in a study of vaccination and CD4 T cells after COVID-19. Which antigens these TCRs recognize remains unknown. TCRdb fed the PCR reads into MiXCR, producing one record per CDR3 protein. This table has approximately 13,000 distinct CDR3 sequences, almost 40% appearing once. The sample was CD4+ T cells from blood, cultured in vitro. The receptors originated from a human donor who had recovered from COVID-19. Each CDR3 is given with its conserved first and last residue. The D gene is left open where the match is weak. Clone size appears in some rows only: once, few, many, or a class for an expanded clone.

cdr3_nt cdr3_aa v_call d_call j_call clone_size
TGTGCCAGCAGTAGACAGAGGGTGGTTGAAAAACTGTTTTTT CASSRQRVVEKLFF TRBV6-1 - TRBJ1-4 -
TGTGCCAGTAGTCGGACTCGAGGGACGCAGTATTTT CASSRTRGTQYF TRBV19 - TRBJ2-3 -
TGTGCCAGCAGCCAAGTGGCAGGAACTAACTATGGCTACACCTTC CASSQVAGTNYGYTF TRBV14 - TRBJ1-2 -
TGTGCCAGCAGTTTCACGCCGGGACAGAACCCTACCGGGGAGCTGTTTTTT CASSFTPGQNPTGELFF TRBV28 TRBD1 TRBJ2-2 once
TGCAGTGCTAGGGAGGGATACACTGAAGCTTTCTTT CSAREGYTEAFF TRBV20-1 - TRBJ1-1 -
TGTGCCAGCAGTCCCCTGCAGGGGACAGGCACCGGGGAGCTGTTTTTT CASSPLQGTGTGELFF TRBV27 TRBD1 TRBJ2-2 -
TGTGCCAGTAGTATAGAGGACGGAGAGGGCTACGAGCAGTACTTC CASSIEDGEGYEQYF TRBV19 - TRBJ2-7 -
TGTGCCAGCAGCCAGTCGGCTGGAAACACCATATATTTT CASSQSAGNTIYF TRBV7-9 - TRBJ1-3 -
TGTGCCAGCAGCCAAGCCTCGAGCACGGGAGGGACCTACGAGCAGTACTTC CASSQASSTGGTYEQYF TRBV4-2 TRBD2 TRBJ2-7 -
TGTGCCAGCAGCTTAGCCGGGAGCACTAATGAGCAGTTCTTC CASSLAGSTNEQFF TRBV7-2 - TRBJ2-1 -
TGTGCCAGTAGTCCAGCGGGCTCCTATAATTCACCCCTCCACTTT CASSPAGSYNSPLHF TRBV19 - TRBJ1-6 -
TGTGCCAGCAGTGTGTCAGGGGTCCTCTCCTACGAGCAGTACTTC CASSVSGVLSYEQYF TRBV27 - TRBJ2-7 few
TGCAGTGCTAGCGGGAGGGCCCTTTACAATGAGCAGTTCTTC CSASGRALYNEQFF TRBV20-1 TRBD2 TRBJ2-1 -
TGCAGTGCCCTCCCCGGGACAGGGACGCGGGAGCAGTACTTC CSALPGTGTREQYF TRBV20-1 TRBD1 TRBJ2-7 -
TGTGCCAGCAGACTGAACACTGAAGCTTTCTTT CASRLNTEAFF TRBV28 - TRBJ1-1 -
TGTGCCAGCAGTGAAGCGCACCCAGGGGGCCCCGGGGAGCTGTTTTTT CASSEAHPGGPGELFF TRBV6-1 TRBD1 TRBJ2-2 few
TGTGCCAGCAGTTTAGCCCTCGGACAGGGTCGGCTAGCGGGAGTGTACGAGCAGTACTTC CASSLALGQGRLAGVYEQYF TRBV12-3/TRBV12-4 TRBD2 TRBJ2-7 -
TGTGCCAGCAGGCATGCGGATACGCAGTATTTT CASRHADTQYF TRBV6-1 - TRBJ2-3 -
TGCAGTGCTGATTCCGGGACTAGCGGTATTAGTGGGGGCCAAGAGACCCAGTACTTC CSADSGTSGISGGQETQYF TRBV20-1 TRBD2 TRBJ2-5 -
TGTGCCAGCAGTTACGGGCACAGGGTGAACACTGAAGCTTTCTTT CASSYGHRVNTEAFF TRBV6-5 - TRBJ1-1 medium-sized
TGCAGGTGTTCAGCACTTCGCACAGATACGCAGTATTTT CRCSALRTDTQYF TRBV20-1 - TRBJ2-3 medium-sized
TGCAGTGCTACCGGGACAGGGACAGAGCCCCAGCATTTT CSATGTGTEPQHF TRBV20-1 TRBD1 TRBJ1-5 -
TGCGCCAGCAGTCAATCCCGTCGGGCAGATACGCAGTATTTT CASSQSRRADTQYF TRBV23-1 - TRBJ2-3 few
TGTGCCAGCATCCGGACAGGGTTCCATGGCTACACCTTC CASIRTGFHGYTF TRBV6-1 TRBD1 TRBJ1-2 few
TGCAGTGCTAGGGGACAGGGGAGGAACACCTGGGAGCTGTTTTTT CSARGQGRNTWELFF TRBV20-1 TRBD1 TRBJ2-2 -
TGTGCCAGCAGCGTCTATCAAGCTAGCGGGAGTTTCTACGAGCAGTACTTC CASSVYQASGSFYEQYF TRBV2 TRBD2 TRBJ2-7 -
TGTGCGGCGACAGGGGAAAGCAATCAGCCCCAGCATTTT CAATGESNQPQHF TRBV19 TRBD1 TRBJ1-5 -
TGTGCCAGCAGTTTCGGGGCGGTGAAGACCCAGTACTTC CASSFGAVKTQYF TRBV28 - TRBJ2-5 few
TGTGCCAGCAGCCCCGGACTAGCGGGACCCCGTAGCACAGATACGCAGTATTTT CASSPGLAGPRSTDTQYF TRBV7-9 TRBD2 TRBJ2-3 -
TGTGCCACCAGCAGAGACCCACTAGCGGGAGCTACAGATACGCAGTATTTT CATSRDPLAGATDTQYF TRBV15 TRBD2 TRBJ2-3 few
TGTGCCAGCAGTCACCAGGGATTAAAAGAGACCCAGTACTTC CASSHQGLKETQYF TRBV6-2/TRBV6-3 - TRBJ2-5 -
TGCGCCAGCAGCTTGGCCTTAGCGGAAGAGACCCAGTACTTC CASSLALAEETQYF TRBV5-1 - TRBJ2-5 few
TGCGCCAGCAGCTTGGTAGGTCAGCCCCAAGAGACCCAGTACTTC CASSLVGQPQETQYF TRBV5-1 - TRBJ2-5 -
TGTGCCAGCAGCCGGTCGGGTTACTCTCAGGGGTACCAAGAGACCCAGTACTTC CASSRSGYSQGYQETQYF TRBV11-1 - TRBJ2-5 -
TGTGCCAGCAGCACCCCACCCGGGGAGACCCAGTACTTC CASSTPPGETQYF TRBV7-6 - TRBJ2-5 few
TGTGCCAGCAGCTCGACTAGCGGGATAGGTACAGATACGCAGTATTTT CASSSTSGIGTDTQYF TRBV7-2 TRBD2 TRBJ2-3 -
TGTGCCTGGAGCAGGGGGGGCCGCTCCTATAATTCACCCCTCCACTTT CAWSRGGRSYNSPLHF TRBV30 TRBD1 TRBJ1-6 once
TGTGCCAGCAGCCAAGTGAGAAGCGGGGGCAATCAGCCCCAGCATTTT CASSQVRSGGNQPQHF TRBV4-2 - TRBJ1-5 once
TGTGCCAGCAGCCCAGCGGGAGTTCGGGATACGCAGTATTTT CASSPAGVRDTQYF TRBV6-1 TRBD2 TRBJ2-3 -
TGTGCCAGCAGCGGTTCTGCTGACTCCCCGAATGCGGTGTTCTTC CASSGSADSPNAVFF TRBV6-4 - TRBJ2-1 few
TGTGCCATCAGTGCTCCAGGGATAAGATATGGCTACACCTTC CAISAPGIRYGYTF TRBV10-3 - TRBJ1-2 few
TGTGCCAGCAGCCCCACCGGGCCTCGAGACGGGCAGTTCTTC CASSPTGPRDGQFF TRBV7-9 - TRBJ2-1 -
TGTGCCACACAAAGGACAGGCGTATATGGCTACACCTTC CATQRTGVYGYTF TRBV6-1 TRBD1 TRBJ1-2 -
TGTGCCAGCAGCTGGGGAAGACAGTACCAAGAGACCCAGTACTTC CASSWGRQYQETQYF TRBV7-6 - TRBJ2-5 few
TGCAGCGTTGAAGGGGAGACCGGGAGGGCAGAGACCCAGTACTTC CSVEGETGRAETQYF TRBV29-1 TRBD2 TRBJ2-5 -
TGTGCCAGCAGCGTGACAGGTAGGGGTAATCAGCCCCAGCATTTT CASSVTGRGNQPQHF TRBV2 - TRBJ1-5 few
TGTGCCAGCAGTGGACGGGGTAACGGTGGCTACACCTTC CASSGRGNGGYTF TRBV2 - TRBJ1-2 -
TGTGCCAGCAGCTTAGGGAGCACAGATACGCAGTATTTT CASSLGSTDTQYF TRBV7-2 - TRBJ2-3 -
TGCAGTGCTAGTGGCTCAAGGGCAGGCACTGAAGCTTTCTTT CSASGSRAGTEAFF TRBV20-1 - TRBJ1-1 -
TGTGCCAGCAGCTTTCCGGGACTAGCGGGAGGGGGGCTTACCGGGGAGCTGTTTTTT CASSFPGLAGGGLTGELFF TRBV7-8 TRBD2 TRBJ2-2 -